The T cell receptor (beta chain) described here comes from a study of regulatory T cells in long-lasting Graves disease. Points from the study as a whole: Persistent disease showed a preference for TRBV28, TRBJ1-2 and TRBJ2-5. Those with persistent disease had in common more public clonotypes (about 2,700) than new patients (approximately 920).

Time point described: newly diagnosed GD, antithyroid drugs for less than 3 months. Preparation of the TCR library used RNA extracted from PBMCs. Trimming stripped 2 bases from V and 2 bases from J, with 13 bases between. The V gene's germline CDR1 is MNHEY and CDR2 SMNVEV (reference sequence). CDR3 length equals 15 residues. A few counts support this clonotype. Its specificity is unknown. In building TCR beta libraries, iRepertoire HTBI primers were used together with Arm-PCR of CDR3 regions. TCRdb fed the multiplex PCR reads into MiXCR, producing one record per CDR3 protein. The repertoire has about 430,000 distinct CDR3 sequences, approximately 16% of them found once; the top ten carry over 7%. This sample was shared with a second study, whose subject was T cells in Graves' hyperthyroidism and ophthalmopathy. That source adds: The primer set for the first-round RT-PCR of the TCR CDR3 was HTBI.

The clonotype was recovered from a woman aged 40 to 55 with Graves disease. The rearrangement links TRBV27 to TRBJ2-7; D is unclear. Sample: peripheral blood mononuclear cells (PBMCs), taken at new diagnosis, from a patient treated with antithyroid drugs. The CDR3 bases are TGTGCCAGCAGTTTAAGCCCCCATATTCCCTACGAGCAGTACTTC. Its protein is CASSLSPHIPYEQYF.